This passage covers 24 T cell receptor beta chains from one sample sequenced in a study of blood T cell repertoires in COVID-19. Measured with immunoSEQ multiplex PCR; TCRdb has only the in-frame clones, and not every one. This sample carries about 240,000 clones, 87% of them seen once, and the ten largest clones take around 7.8%. Sequenced: peripheral blood. Receptor source: a man in his sixties who had recovered from COVID-19.

The gene calls are TRBV12-5 and TRBJ2-4; D might be TRBD2 (7 bases). The germline V gene has CDR1 LGHNT and CDR2 FRNRAP. V gave up 8 bases and J gave up 8 bases, with 13 bases separating them. The CDR3 loop spans 12 amino acids. CDR3 in amino acids: CASWGGMDIQYF. CDR3 nucleotides: TGTGCTAGTTGGGGGGGCATGGACATTCAGTACTTC.

The chain joins TRBV2 to TRBJ2-3, with 7 bases aligning to TRBD2. This CDR3 has 14 amino acids. Germline V gene lookup returns CDR1 SNHLY and CDR2 FYNNEI. The trim removed 0 bases at V and 5 bases at J, leaving 2 bases unmatched. CDR3 in amino acids: CASSEAGGVDTQYF. DNA for the CDR3: TGTGCCAGCAGTGAAGCTGGGGGGGTAGATACGCAGTATTTT.

The sample holds one count of this clone. V is TRBV7-9 and J is TRBJ1-6, with D perhaps TRBD1 (5 bases). The CDR3 is made up of 14 amino acids. The germline CDR1 and CDR2 sequences are SEHNR and FQNEAQ (reference sequence). V was trimmed by 1 base and J by 6 bases, leaving 7 bases between them. The CDR3 coding sequence is TGTGCCAGCAGCTTAGGGACACCTAATTCACCCCTCCACTTT. It specifies CASSLGTPNSPLHF.

This chain joins TRBV29-1 and TRBJ1-2, with 7 bases lining up with TRBD1. The CDR3 is 11 amino acids. V trimming: 7 bases; J trimming: 8 bases; junction bases outside the gene matches: 7. Germline loops: CDR1 SQVTM, CDR2 ANQGSEA. The CDR3, as DNA: TGCAGCGGACGAACAGGGGAAGGCTACACCTTC. It translates to CSGRTGEGYTF.

There are a few counts of this clone. This chain uses TRBV10-3 with TRBJ1-5; 8 nucleotides align to TRBD1. Losses at the gene ends were 8 bases for V and 5 bases for J; bases not matched to a gene: 14. Germline CDR1 and CDR2: ENHRY and SYGVKD. The CDR3 length is 16 residues. Here the CDR3 DNA reads TGTGCCATCGCTTCCGGGACAGGCAACCGAGATCAGCCCCAGCATTTT. Amino acid sequence: CAIASGTGNRDQPQHF.

This clone came up a few times. V usage is TRBV25-1 and J usage is TRBJ1-6, with 7 bases fitting TRBD1. Germline CDR1 reads MGHDK; CDR2 reads SYGVNS. The CDR3 is 12 residues long. J gave up 8 bases and V 6 bases, and 1 base lay outside the gene matches. The CDR3 loop is CASSRGDSPLHF. DNA of the CDR3: TGTGCCAGCAGCAGGGGGGATTCACCCCTCCACTTT.

The chain joins TRBV30 to TRBJ1-6; D is undetermined. The V gene's germline CDR1 is GTSNPN and CDR2 SVGIG (reference sequence). The CDR3 runs 14 residues. Between the trimmed V and J ends, which lost 2 bases and 8 bases, there was a span of 13 bases. In nucleotides, the CDR3 is TGTGCCTGGAGTAAAGGCGGCACCGATTCACCCCTCCACTTT. Translated, it gives CAWSKGGTDSPLHF. The full variable domain, in which reference TRBV30 and TRBJ1-6 provide the parts outside the CDR3, is SQTIHQWPATLVQPVGSPLSLECTVEGTSNPNLYWYRQAAGRGLQLLFYSVGIGQISSEVPQNLSASRPQDRQFILSSKKLLLSDSGFYLCAWSKGGTDSPLHFGNGTRLTVT.

V and J are TRBV18 and TRBJ1-1, with TRBD1 matching over 7 bases. The CDR3 extends over 14 amino acids. Looked up from germline, CDR1 is KGHSH and CDR2 is LQKENI. V lost 6 bases to trimming and J lost 1 base; unmatched junction nucleotides: 5. The CDR3 protein is CASSQQGTNTEAFF. Here the CDR3 DNA reads TGTGCCAGCTCTCAACAGGGGACGAACACTGAAGCTTTCTTT.

The chain has TRBV2 and TRBJ1-1; the match to TRBD1 covers 8 bases. CDR3 length equals 14 residues. The V gene end was trimmed by 6 bases and the J gene end by 1 base; junction bases not matched to a gene: 4. CDR1 and CDR2 (germline): SNHLY, FYNNEI. CDR3: CASSRQGTNTEAFF. As DNA, the CDR3 is TGTGCCAGCAGCCGACAGGGGACGAACACTGAAGCTTTCTTT.

This clone was detected only a few times. This chain connects TRBV24-1 to TRBJ2-1, with a possible D match to TRBD1 (6 bases). Germline-derived CDR1 and CDR2 are KGHDR and SFDVKD. V shed 5 bases and J shed 10 bases, with 20 bases lying between them. This CDR3 contains 15 residues. For the CDR3, the DNA is TGTGCCACCAGTGCCAAGTTCACAGGGCAGTGGGAGCAGTTCTTC. It is translated as CATSAKFTGQWEQFF.

The table lists this clone with a count of one. J is TRBJ1-1 and V is TRBV5-1; possible D gene TRBD1, 5 bases. The CDR3 consists of 15 residues. V lost 4 bases to trimming and J lost 4 bases, with 17 bases between them. Germline CDR1 SGHRS, CDR2 YFSETQ. For the CDR3, the DNA is TGCGCCAGCAGCCCCGAGGAGGGGTTGGCCACTGAAGCTTTCTTT. This sequence encodes CASSPEEGLATEAFF.

This chain connects TRBV7-2 to TRBJ1-5, with TRBD1 matching over 10 bases. The CDR3 spans 15 residues. CDR1 is SGHTA, CDR2 FQGNSA, per germline. With V trimmed by 3 bases and J by 6 bases, 5 bases remained unmatched. In nucleotides, the CDR3 is TGTGCCAGCAGCTTCGGGACAGGGGCGGGTCAGCCCCAGCATTTT. This translates into CASSFGTGAGQPQHF.

The chain has TRBV27 and TRBJ2-7, with 8 bases that match TRBD1. Germline values: CDR1 MNHEY, CDR2 SMNVEV (reference sequence). With V trimmed by 5 bases and J by 4 bases, 10 bases remained unmatched. This CDR3 contains 15 residues. The CDR3 is CASSPYRQGKYEQYV. As DNA, the CDR3 is TGTGCCAGCAGTCCCTATCGACAGGGGAAATACGAGCAGTACGTC.

This chain joins TRBV7-9 and TRBJ1-4; 10 nucleotides align to TRBD1. The CDR3 runs 19 residues. Per the germline V gene, CDR1 is SEHNR and CDR2 is FQNEAQ (reference sequence). V shed 1 base, J shed 3 bases, and the junction held 11 bases outside the gene matches. CDR3 residues: CASSLVLADRGRSNEKLFF. The DNA of the CDR3 is TGTGCCAGCAGCTTAGTTCTCGCCGACAGGGGGCGTTCTAATGAAAAACTGTTTTTT.

The chain uses TRBV19 and TRBJ1-2; maybe TRBD1 (6 bases). V shed 7 bases and J shed 4 bases, with 22 bases lying between them. CDR1 is LNHDA and CDR2 is SQIVND in the germline V gene (reference sequence). CDR3 length: 16 amino acids. The CDR3 bases are TGTGCCAGTACGGGCCCGGGGGGTCGGACAGTCTATGGCTACACCTTC. This gives the protein CASTGPGGRTVYGYTF.

The chain is built from TRBV19 and TRBJ2-7, with 8 positions matching TRBD1. This CDR3 comprises 14 residues. CDR1 and CDR2 (germline): LNHDA, SQIVND (reference sequence). J was trimmed by 2 bases and V by 6 bases; bases with no gene match: 6. CDR3 residues: CASRQGAGPYEQYF. The DNA for the CDR3 is TGTGCCAGTAGGCAGGGGGCTGGGCCCTACGAGCAGTACTTC.

A few counts support this clone. V gene TRBV7-2 combines with J gene TRBJ2-3; the match to TRBD2 covers 7 bases. With 1 base clipped from V and 5 bases from J, the junction kept 12 bases outside the gene matches. This CDR3 comprises 17 residues. CDR1 is SGHTA and CDR2 is FQGNSA in the germline V gene. CDR3 DNA: TGTGCCAGCAGCTTAGAGGGAAGCGGGGCCTTTCGAGATACGCAGTATTTT. This gives the protein CASSLEGSGAFRDTQYF.

This chain connects TRBV6-5 to TRBJ1-2; the match to TRBD1 covers 7 bases. This CDR3 comprises 13 residues. V dropped 6 bases and J dropped 3; count of bases not matched to a gene: 4. Germline values: CDR1 MNHEY, CDR2 SVGAGI. The CDR3 reads CASRADRYYGYTF. The CDR3 coding sequence is TGTGCCAGCAGGGCGGACAGGTACTATGGCTACACCTTC.

The V gene is TRBV2, the J gene TRBJ2-5, with 9 bases lining up with TRBD1. J gave up 5 bases and V 6 bases, and 7 bases lay outside the gene matches. Germline V gene lookup returns CDR1 SNHLY and CDR2 FYNNEI. The CDR3 sequence is 14 residues long. CDR3 amino acids: CASRKDRGGETQYF. DNA of the CDR3: TGTGCCAGCAGAAAGGACAGGGGTGGTGAGACCCAGTACTTC.

The J gene is TRBJ2-1, the V gene TRBV2; a weak D match, TRBD2 (6 bases). Trimming stripped 5 bases from V and 5 bases from J, with 10 bases between. Per the germline V gene, CDR1 is SNHLY and CDR2 is FYNNEI. The CDR3 sequence is 13 residues long. The CDR3: CASSFRGNNEQFF. CDR3 nucleotides: TGTGCCAGCAGTTTCCGGGGGAACAATGAGCAGTTCTTC.

The genes are TRBV18 and TRBJ2-7; a possible D gene is TRBD2 (5 bases). CDR1 and CDR2 from the germline V gene are KGHSH and LQKENI. The CDR3 covers 16 residues. V was clipped by 4 bases and J by 5 bases, with 21 bases between them. The CDR3: CASSRGQTGLSDEQYF. CDR3 nucleotide sequence: TGTGCCAGCTCACGCGGGCAGACGGGTTTATCCGACGAGCAGTACTTC.

The chain links TRBV5-1 to TRBJ1-4; no firm D call. The CDR3 extends over 14 amino acids. Germline V gives CDR1 SGHRS, CDR2 YFSETQ. V dropped 3 bases and J dropped 8 bases, with 14 bases sitting between them. CDR3 in DNA: TGCGCCAGCAGCTGGGCATCATCCGCCGAAAAACTGTTTTTT. Translating it yields CASSWASSAEKLFF.

J is TRBJ2-3 and V is TRBV24-1; 11 bases are a match to TRBD1. CDR3 length: 13 amino acids. In germline, CDR1 is KGHDR, CDR2 SFDVKD. J lost 4 bases, V lost 12 bases, and 5 bases had no gene match. The CDR3 nucleotides are TGTGCCGCCGGGACAGGGGGTTCAGATACGCAGTATTTT. Translation gives CAAGTGGSDTQYF.

CDR3 nucleotides: TGTGCCTGGAGTGAAAAGCGGCCCGCACCCAACACTGAAGCTTTCTTT. It yields the protein CAWSEKRPAPNTEAFF. V gene TRBV30 combines with J gene TRBJ1-1; D gene uncertain. Germline V gene data show CDR1 as GTSNPN and CDR2 as SVGIG (reference sequence). The CDR3 consists of 16 residues. With 1 base removed from V and 2 bases from J, the gap between germline ends came to 17 bases.